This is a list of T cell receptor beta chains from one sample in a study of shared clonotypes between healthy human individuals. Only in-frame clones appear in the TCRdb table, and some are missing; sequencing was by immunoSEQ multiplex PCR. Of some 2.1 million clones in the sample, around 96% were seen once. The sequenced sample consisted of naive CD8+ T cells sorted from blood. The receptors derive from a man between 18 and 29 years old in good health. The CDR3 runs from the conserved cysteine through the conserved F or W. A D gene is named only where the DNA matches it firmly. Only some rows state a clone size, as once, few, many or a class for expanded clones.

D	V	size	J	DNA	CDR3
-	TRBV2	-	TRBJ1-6	TGTGCCAGCAGTGAAGGCCCTCCAGCGGAGAATAATTCACCCCTCCACTTT	CASSEGPPAENNSPLHF
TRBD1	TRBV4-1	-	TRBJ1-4	TGCGCCAGCAGCCAAGATACGGGGACAGGGGGTATTGAAAAACTGTTTTTT	CASSQDTGTGGIEKLFF
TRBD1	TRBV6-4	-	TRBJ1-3	TGTGCCAGCAGTGACCGGACAGGTGGACCCTTATTCTCTGGAAACACCATATATTTT	CASSDRTGGPLFSGNTIYF
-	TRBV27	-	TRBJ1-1	TGTGCCAGCAGCTTCCGGGAAGGGGCCACTGAAGCTTTCTTT	CASSFREGATEAFF
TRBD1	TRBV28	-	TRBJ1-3	TGTGCCAGCAGTTTCGTACCAGGACAGGATAGCTCTGGAAACACCATATATTTT	CASSFVPGQDSSGNTIYF
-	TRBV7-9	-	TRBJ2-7	TGTGCCAGCAGCCAGAGTGGGGGAGTCTACGAGCAGTACTTC	CASSQSGGVYEQYF
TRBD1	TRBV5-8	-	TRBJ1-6	TGTGCCAGCAGGCCTGAAGGGACAGGGAATACACCCCTCCACTTT	CASRPEGTGNTPLHF
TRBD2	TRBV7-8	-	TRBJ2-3	TGTGCCAGCAGCCTGGGACTAGCGGGGGGACTTTCAGATACGCAGTATTTT	CASSLGLAGGLSDTQYF
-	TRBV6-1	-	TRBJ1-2	TGTGCCAGCGCTCTTAACTATGGCTACACCTTC	CASALNYGYTF
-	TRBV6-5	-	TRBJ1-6	TGTGCCAGCAGTTACGGCGGCGGGGGGAATTCACCCCTCCACTTT	CASSYGGGGNSPLHF
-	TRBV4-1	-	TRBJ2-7	TGCGCCAGCAGCCAGGGACACCGCTACGAGCAGTACTTC	CASSQGHRYEQYF
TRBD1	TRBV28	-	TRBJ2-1	TGTGCCAGCAGTCCCACCTCAGACAGGGCGCCCTACAATGAGCAGTTCTTC	CASSPTSDRAPYNEQFF
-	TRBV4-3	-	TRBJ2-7	TGCGCCAGCAGCCAAGATCCTGGGGGCATGGGGTACGAGCAGTACTTC	CASSQDPGGMGYEQYF
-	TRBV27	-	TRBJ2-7	TGTGCCAGCAGGGGGAGGTTGGCCTACGAGCAGTACTTC	CASRGRLAYEQYF
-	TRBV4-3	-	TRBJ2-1	TGCGCCAGCAGCCAAGATCCCCCTGGGCAGTTTCCCTACAATGAGCAGTTCTTC	CASSQDPPGQFPYNEQFF
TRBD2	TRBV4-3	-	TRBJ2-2	TGCGCCAGCAGCACGTCTAGCGGGAGTAGGACCGGGGAGCTGTTTTTT	CASSTSSGSRTGELFF
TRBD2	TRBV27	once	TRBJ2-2	TGTGCCAGCAGGGTACTAGCGGGGGGCGGACCAGGGGAGCTGTTTTTT	CASRVLAGGGPGELFF
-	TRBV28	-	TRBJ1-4	TGTGCCAGCAGTGATACAGGGTGGGATGAAAAACTGTTTTTT	CASSDTGWDEKLFF
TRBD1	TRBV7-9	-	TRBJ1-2	TGTGCCAGCAGCCGGGGACAGGCTGATAACTATGGCTACACCTTC	CASSRGQADNYGYTF
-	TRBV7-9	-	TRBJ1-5	TGTGCCAGCAGCTCCGGGACTGAGTCTTATAGCAATCAGCCCCAGCATTTT	CASSSGTESYSNQPQHF
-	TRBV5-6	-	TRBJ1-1	TGTGCCAGCAGCATCCCCGGGACCCGATTT	CASSIPGTRF
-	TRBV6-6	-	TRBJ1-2	TGTGCCAGCAGTTACCAGGCCCCGGGCTATGGCTACACCTTC	CASSYQAPGYGYTF
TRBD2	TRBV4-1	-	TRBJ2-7	TGCGCCAGCACAAAATTAGCGGGAGGTACCTACGAGCAGTACTTC	CASTKLAGGTYEQYF
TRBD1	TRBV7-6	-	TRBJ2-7	TGTGCCAGCAGCTCTGGGACAGCTGGGTCCTACGAGCAGTACTTC	CASSSGTAGSYEQYF